This T cell receptor beta chain was sequenced for a study of T cell clonality in common variable immunodeficiency. Findings and limits, study-wide: CVID subjects shared fewer TCRbeta clones than healthy controls did. Reportedly, TCR beta sequences from common variable immunodeficiency showed fewer deletions and N-nucleotide insertions. CVID subjects had higher TCRbeta clonality than healthy controls, most marked in about a third.

This CDR3 is built from 13 residues. Germline-derived CDR1 and CDR2 are SEHNR and FQNEAQ (reference sequence). The ends were cut back, 6 bases at V and 0 bases at J, with 7 bases in the middle. Of CVID subjects, some 15 were female and over 25 male, mean age around 36. Method: immunoSEQ multiplex PCR; TCRdb's copy keeps in-frame clones and lacks some. This sample comprises fewer than 30,000 clones, none seen once only. With regard to this clone: What it recognizes is unknown. The observed sequence ends 3 residues before the CDR3 terminus, with the missing tail filled in from the germline J gene.

The sequenced material came from peripheral blood mononuclear cells. The sequence came from a human donor with common variable immunodeficiency. The gene calls are TRBV7-9 and TRBJ2-3; no firm D call. The CDR3 sequence is CASSRTSTDTQYF. The sequenced part of the CDR3 DNA is TGTGCCAGCAGTCGAACTAGCACAGATACG. Together with reference TRBV7-9 and TRBJ2-3, the CDR3 gives the full variable domain: DTGVSQNPRHKITKRGQNVTFRCDPISEHNRLYWYRQTLGQGPEFLTYFQNEAQLEKSRLLSDRFSAERPKGSFSTLEIQRTEQGDSAMYLCASSRTSTDTQYFGPGTRLTVL.